The clone carrying this TCR beta chain has a single count. Clones were read by immunoSEQ multiplex PCR, and TCRdb kept only the in-frame ones, dropping some. The table lists roughly 150,000 clones, about 91% of them singletons. The entry originates in a study of T cell responses to AZD1222 COVID-19 vaccine. The CDR3 is 16 amino acids. The trim removed 4 bases at V and 3 bases at J, leaving 6 bases unmatched. Germline V gene sequence: CDR1 SGHTA, CDR2 FQGNSA. This clonotype was sampled from an adult in good health. The chain is built from TRBV7-2 and TRBJ2-4; 10 bases are shared with TRBD1. This sample comprised peripheral blood, obtained on day 0 of AZD1222 vaccination. CDR3 loop: CASSSGTGASKNIQYF. CDR3 DNA: TGTGCCAGCAGCTCAGGGACAGGGGCTAGCAAAAACATTCAGTACTTC.